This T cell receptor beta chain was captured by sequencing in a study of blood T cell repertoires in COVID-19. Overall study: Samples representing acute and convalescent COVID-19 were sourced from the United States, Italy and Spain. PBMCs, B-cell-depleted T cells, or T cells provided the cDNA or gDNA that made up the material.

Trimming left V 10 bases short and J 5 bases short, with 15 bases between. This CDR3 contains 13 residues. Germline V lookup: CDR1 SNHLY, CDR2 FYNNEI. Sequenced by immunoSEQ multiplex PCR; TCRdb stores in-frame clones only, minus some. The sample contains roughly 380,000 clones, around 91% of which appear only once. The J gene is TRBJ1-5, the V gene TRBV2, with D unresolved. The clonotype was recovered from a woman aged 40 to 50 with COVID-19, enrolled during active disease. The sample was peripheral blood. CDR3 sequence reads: CAILHVGDQPQHF. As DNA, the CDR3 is TGTGCCATCTTGCATGTGGGAGATCAGCCCCAGCATTTT.